The source of this T cell receptor (beta chain) is a study of Graves' ophthalmopathy and Graves' hyperthyroidism. The authors amplified TCR beta CDR3 regions, and they did so from RNA transcripts for repertoire sequencing. An initial RT-PCR round employing HTBI primers preceded a second-round multiplex PCR. Via MiXCR, TCRdb re-called the multiplex PCR reads, giving one row per CDR3 protein. This sample carries some 250,000 distinct CDR3 sequences, less than 55% of them seen once, and the ten largest clones take more than 45%. V was pared by 5 bases and J by 3 bases, with 10 bases of the junction left unmatched. Germline V CDR1 and CDR2: SGHTA, FQGNSA. CDR3 length: 15 residues. Patients were left out if they had other autoimmune diseases, uncontrolled infections, pregnancy or lactation. The evidence that diagnosis relied on was clinical symptoms, serum thyroxine, TRAb, thyroid ultrasound and orbital computed tomography. A volume of about 9.7 ml of fresh peripheral blood supplied the PBMCs.

Sequences were obtained from peripheral blood. The chain uses TRBV7-2 and TRBJ2-7; TRBD1 matches at 7 bases. This clonotype originated in an adult man with Graves' ophthalmopathy. The CDR3 nucleotides read TGTGCCAGCAGCCTGTGGACCAGGGGGAGCTACGAGCAGTACTTC. This gives the protein CASSLWTRGSYEQYF.